A single sample gave rise to the 23 T cell receptor beta chains below, sequenced in a study of CXCR3-negative and CXCR3-positive naive CD8 T cells. Researchers prepared the TRB cDNA libraries using 5' RACE with UMI labels. TCRdb re-called the 5' RACE reads, yielding one record per CDR3 amino acid sequence without DNA. This repertoire includes over 35,000 distinct CDR3 sequences. Sequencing was done on a sample of naive CXCR3- CD8+ T cells from blood. Subset denoted: CD45RO-CCR7+CD27+CD95- naive CD8+ T cells lacking CXCR3 (TNR3-). The source is a human donor in good health. Some clones in this sample may be carry-over from other donors' samples.

The rearrangement uses TRBV20-1 and TRBJ2-2; the D call from TCRdb, TRBD2, cannot be confirmed without DNA. The CDR3 totals 13 residues. The germline V gene has CDR1 DFQATT and CDR2 SNEGSKA (reference sequence). The CDR3: CSALLENTGELFF.

The V gene is TRBV12-3 or TRBV12-4, the J gene TRBJ2-1; TCRdb's assignment of TRBD1 cannot be checked, as there is no DNA. This CDR3 spans 15 amino acids. CDR3 sequence: CASSSGQGAVNEQFF.

The chain recombines TRBV5-6 with TRBJ2-5; with no DNA, the TCRdb D assignment of TRBD1 cannot be verified. The CDR3 has 16 amino acids. CDR1 and CDR2 (germline): SGHDT, YYEEEE. The CDR3 is CASSELPDGSRETQYF.

The chain employs TRBV7-9 and TRBJ2-2; absent DNA, TCRdb's TRBD1 call cannot be checked. Germline loops: CDR1 SEHNR, CDR2 FQNEAQ (reference sequence). The CDR3 consists of 13 residues. This CDR3 is CASSPPQAGELFF.

The chain links TRBV29-1 to TRBJ2-1; with no DNA, the TCRdb D assignment of TRBD1 cannot be verified. The CDR3 runs to 13 residues. Per germline, CDR1 SQVTM and CDR2 ANQGSEA. The CDR3 spells CSAVPAATNEQFF.

This chain links TRBV28 with TRBJ2-7; TCRdb returns TRBD2, unconfirmable since there is no DNA. This CDR3 has 18 amino acids. Per germline, CDR1 MDHEN and CDR2 SYDVKM. The CDR3 sequence: CASIPRGLAGASPYEQYF.

The V and J genes are TRBV7-2 and TRBJ2-3; TCRdb calls TRBD1, which cannot be checked without DNA. This CDR3 has 17 residues. From germline, CDR1 is SGHTA and CDR2 FQGNSA. CDR3 region: CASSSPGARGNTDTQYF.

The V and J genes are TRBV9 and TRBJ1-2; there is no DNA to check the TCRdb D call of TRBD1. There are 13 residues in the CDR3. Germline CDR1 is SGDLS and CDR2 is YYNGEE. CDR3: CASKAGGDYGYTF. Combining the CDR3 with reference TRBV9 and TRBJ1-2 gives the whole variable domain DSGVTQTPKHLITATGQRVTLRCSPRSGDLSVYWYQQSLDQGLQFLIQYYNGEERAKGNILERFSAQQFPDLHSELNLSSLELGDSALYFCASKAGGDYGYTFGSGTRLTVV.

The gene calls are TRBV6-1 and TRBJ1-5; the TCRdb D gene call, TRBD1, has no DNA to confirm it. This CDR3 comprises 18 residues. The germline V gene encodes CDR1 MNHNS and CDR2 SASEGT. The CDR3 here is CASSAGDPLLVGNQPQHF.

The chain has TRBV19 and TRBJ2-3; the D call from TCRdb, TRBD1, cannot be confirmed without DNA. Germline CDR1 LNHDA, CDR2 SQIVND (reference sequence). CDR3 size: 13 residues. This chain's CDR3 is CASSGPRADTQYF.

This rearrangement joins TRBV7-6 to TRBJ2-2; TCRdb designates TRBD2, a call that cannot be tested without DNA. There are 16 residues in the CDR3. Germline CDR1 is SGHVS and CDR2 is FNYEAQ. The chain's CDR3 is CASEGAGGPDSGELFF.

J is TRBJ2-1 and V is TRBV18. There are 12 residues in the CDR3. Per the germline V gene, CDR1 is KGHSH and CDR2 is LQKENI. This CDR3 reads CASSPPYNEQFF.

This chain links TRBV29-1 with TRBJ2-2. Germline V gene lookup returns CDR1 SQVTM and CDR2 ANQGSEA. The CDR3 has 14 amino acids. The CDR3 here is CSVEEVPETGELFF.

The chain has TRBV15 and TRBJ2-2. There are 13 residues in the CDR3. Germline V lookup: CDR1 LNHNV, CDR2 YYDKDF (reference sequence). The CDR3 region is CATRPDSTGELFF.

V and J are TRBV14 and TRBJ2-7; checking the TCRdb D call of TRBD1 is not possible without DNA. The CDR3 consists of 13 residues. Germline loops: CDR1 SGHDN, CDR2 FVKESK. This chain's CDR3 is CASSSGPTYEQYF.

The chain recombines TRBV28 with TRBJ1-4. CDR3 length: 15 residues. CDR1 is MDHEN, CDR2 SYDVKM, per germline. CDR3 sequence reads: CASSLFRGLESKVFF.

This chain uses TRBV4-3 with TRBJ2-7. The germline V gene encodes CDR1 LGHNA and CDR2 YSLEER. The CDR3 sequence is 15 residues long. CDR3 residues: CASSQVGQGPYEQYF.

The CDR3 here is CASSLTGNLANTGELFF. The rearrangement joins TRBV11-2 to TRBJ2-2. The CDR3 extends over 17 amino acids. Germline values: CDR1 SGHAT, CDR2 FQNNGV. The full variable domain, completed using reference TRBV11-2 and TRBJ2-2, is EAGVAQSPRYKIIEKRQSVAFWCNPISGHATLYWYQQILGQGPKLLIQFQNNGVVDDSQLPKDRFSAERLKGVDSTLKIQPAKLEDSAVYLCASSLTGNLANTGELFFGEGSRLTVL.

The chain recombines TRBV21-1 with TRBJ1-1. TRBV21-1 corresponds to a pseudogene. The CDR3 is 17 residues long. The CDR3: CASSNWVGMGDDTEAFF.

V gene TRBV28 combines with J gene TRBJ2-5; with no DNA, the TCRdb D assignment of TRBD2 cannot be verified. Looked up from germline, CDR1 is MDHEN and CDR2 is SYDVKM. This CDR3 comprises 13 residues. Here the CDR3 reads CASSGLAGETQYF.

In terms of frequency, this clonotype is medium-sized. V usage is TRBV29-1 and J usage is TRBJ2-1; TCRdb reports TRBD1, a call that lacks DNA to check it against. The CDR3 is 14 residues long. Per the germline V gene, CDR1 is SQVTM and CDR2 is ANQGSEA. This CDR3 reads CSVTPGGPYNEQFF.

This sequence joins TRBV6-2 or TRBV6-3 and TRBJ2-7. The CDR3 spans 17 residues. The germline V gene has CDR1 MNHEY and CDR2 SVGEGT. CDR3 region: CASSYDSRAFASYEQYF.

The CDR3 sequence: CSVVTDPNSPLHF. The V call is TRBV29-1, the J call TRBJ1-6. Germline CDR1 SQVTM, CDR2 ANQGSEA. The CDR3 length is 13 residues.